These 21 T cell receptor beta chains share one sample of origin, sequenced in a study of molecular identifiers for immune sequencing clone quantification. Using its own MiXCR run on the PCR reads, TCRdb lists one record per CDR3 protein. The sample has approximately 63,000 distinct CDR3 sequences, about a fifth seen once. The sample comprised naive CD8+ T cells from blood, with Jurkat cell RNA spiked in. The subset was: FACS-sorted CD8+CD4-CCR7+CD45RA+ naive T cells. These receptors were collected from a human donor in good health. Some libraries in this study had Jurkat cell RNA spiked in.

This clonotype showed up just once. Just one base apart from a much larger clone, this may be a read error. The V gene is TRBV14, the J gene TRBJ2-7, with D uncertain. The CDR3 has 16 residues. Germline lookup yields CDR1 SGHDN and CDR2 FVKESK. Trimming pared 0 bases from V and 3 bases from J, leaving 15 bases between. CDR3 bases: TGTGCCAGCAGCCAAGATGGGTCGGACGTCGACTACGAGCAGTACTTC. Translating gives CASSQDGSDVDYEQYF.

This clonotype was detected a few times. The chain combines TRBV27 with TRBJ1-5; D is unclear. The CDR3 covers 15 residues. The germline V and J ends were trimmed by 5 bases and 3 bases, with 14 bases remaining between them. Germline-derived CDR1 and CDR2 are MNHEY and SMNVEV (reference sequence). CDR3 protein: CASSTATGINQPQHF. The CDR3 DNA reads as TGTGCCAGCAGTACCGCAACGGGAATCAATCAGCCCCAGCATTTT.

This clonotype was observed many times. The CDR3 protein is CASRPRTGLLEQYF. DNA of the CDR3: TGTGCCAGCAGACCCAGGACAGGGCTGCTGGAGCAGTACTTC. The chain combines TRBV6-5 with TRBJ2-7; the match to TRBD1 covers 8 bases. Germline V lookup: CDR1 MNHEY, CDR2 SVGAGI. V shed 6 bases and J 7 bases; nucleotides not matched to a gene: 11. This CDR3 is built from 14 residues.

This clonotype was seen repeatedly, ten times or more. V gene TRBV11-3 combines with J gene TRBJ1-1; tentatively, D is TRBD1 (6 bases). Trimming cost V 4 bases and J 2 bases, with 11 bases left between them. Germline CDR1 reads SGHNT; CDR2 reads YENEEA. There are 14 residues in the CDR3. The chain's CDR3 is CASSSYRDNTEAFF. DNA for the CDR3: TGTGCCAGCAGCTCATACAGGGACAACACTGAAGCTTTCTTT.

The chain carries TRBV5-4 and TRBJ2-7; 10 bases are a match to TRBD1. The V gene's germline CDR1 is SGHNT and CDR2 YYREEE (reference sequence). This CDR3 spans 15 amino acids. V lost 0 bases and J lost 4; bases outside the gene matches: 4. CDR3 DNA: TGTGCCAGCAGCTTGGAGGGACAGGGGATATACGAGCAGTACTTC. Protein product: CASSLEGQGIYEQYF.

In regard to this clonotype: A much bigger clone sits one base away, suggesting this may be a read error. The gene calls are TRBV9 and TRBJ2-3; 7 bases agree with TRBD2. CDR3 length: 15 residues. Germline CDR1 is SGDLS and CDR2 is YYNGEE. Here the CDR3 DNA reads TGTGTCAGCAGCGCGCCTAGCGGCCACACAGATACGCAGTATTTT. Amino acid sequence: CVSSAPSGHTDTQYF.

Ten or more counts support this clonotype. The genes are TRBV7-2 and TRBJ2-7; D gene ambiguous. The ends were cut back, 7 bases at V and 2 bases at J, with 6 bases in the middle. Per germline, CDR1 SGHTA and CDR2 FQGNSA. CDR3 length: 11 residues. The CDR3 DNA reads TGTGCCAGCACCGATACCTACGAGCAGTACTTC. This translates into CASTDTYEQYF.

This clonotype was seen at least ten times. The chain carries TRBV3-1 and TRBJ2-7, with D maybe TRBD1 (6 bases). Between the trimmed V and J ends, which lost 4 bases and 3 bases, there was a span of 10 bases. CDR3 length equals 13 residues. CDR1 LGHDT and CDR2 YNNKEL come from the germline V gene (reference sequence). The CDR3: CASSRRGHYEQYF. The DNA of the CDR3 is TGTGCCAGCAGCCGCAGGGGTCACTACGAGCAGTACTTC.

Ten or more counts support this clonotype. This chain joins TRBV2 and TRBJ2-5, with 8 bases aligning to TRBD1. Trimming removed 10 bases from V and 4 bases from J; junction bases left unmatched: 8. The CDR3 contains 13 residues. From germline, CDR1 is SNHLY and CDR2 FYNNEI. The CDR3 region is CATAGQGRETQYF. The CDR3 DNA reads as TGTGCCACAGCCGGACAGGGCCGAGAGACCCAGTACTTC. The full variable domain, rest sourced from reference TRBV2 and TRBJ2-5, is EPEVTQTPSHQVTQMGQEVILRCVPISNHLYFYWYRQILGQKVEFLVSFYNNEISEKSEIFDDQFSVERPDGSNFTLKIRSTKLEDSAMYFCATAGQGRETQYFGPGTRLLVL.

This clonotype was seen many times. The CDR3 loop reads CSVETGGEFEQFF. The CDR3 coding sequence is TGCAGCGTTGAGACGGGAGGGGAATTTGAGCAGTTCTTC. This sequence joins TRBV29-1 and TRBJ2-1; 8 nucleotides agree with TRBD2. Germline values: CDR1 SQVTM, CDR2 ANQGSEA. The CDR3 spans 13 residues. Losses at the gene ends were 3 bases for V and 9 bases for J; bases not matched to a gene: 7.

This clonotype showed up many times. V is TRBV7-2 and J is TRBJ1-1; no definite D call. The CDR3 is made up of 16 amino acids. Per germline, CDR1 SGHTA and CDR2 FQGNSA. V dropped 0 bases and J dropped 0 bases, with 11 bases sitting between them. CDR3 sequence reads: CASSLAAGILNTEAFF. Here the CDR3 DNA reads TGTGCCAGCAGCTTAGCAGCTGGGATACTGAACACTGAAGCTTTCTTT.

This clonotype was detected many times. The chain joins TRBV7-6 to TRBJ2-1; 8 nucleotides line up with TRBD1. This CDR3 contains 15 residues. The V and J ends lost 4 bases and 8 bases, in that order; junction bases with no gene match: 10. In germline, CDR1 is SGHVS, CDR2 FNYEAQ. CDR3 in amino acids: CASSSTWQGADEQFF. Here the CDR3 DNA reads TGTGCCAGCAGCTCCACGTGGCAGGGGGCGGATGAGCAGTTCTTC.

This clonotype was seen many times. The chain links TRBV4-2 to TRBJ1-1; D not resolved. V was cut by 0 bases and J by 2 bases, with 1 base left in between. This CDR3 has 12 amino acids. Germline CDR1 LGHNA, CDR2 YNFKEQ. The CDR3: CASSQENTEAFF. DNA of the CDR3: TGTGCCAGCAGCCAAGAAAACACTGAAGCTTTCTTT.

This clonotype was counted ten times or more. This sequence joins TRBV7-2 and TRBJ2-1; 8 bases are a match to TRBD2. This CDR3 comprises 20 residues. Trimming cost V 1 base and J 2 bases; bases outside gene matches: 16. The germline V gene has CDR1 SGHTA and CDR2 FQGNSA. The CDR3: CASSLVAGLTGTSTYNEQFF. Here the CDR3 DNA reads TGTGCCAGCAGCTTAGTAGCGGGGCTCACCGGGACCTCAACCTACAATGAGCAGTTCTTC.

This clonotype was counted between two and nine times. The chain is built from TRBV27 and TRBJ2-7, with D perhaps TRBD2 (6 bases). CDR1 and CDR2 (germline): MNHEY, SMNVEV (reference sequence). This CDR3 is built from 16 residues. The ends were cut back, 3 bases at V and 1 base at J, with 16 bases in the middle. The DNA of the CDR3 is TGTGCCAGCAGTTTGGGTCTGGCTAGCGCATCCTACGAGCAGTACTTC. Translated, it gives CASSLGLASASYEQYF.

This clonotype has just a few counts. The rearrangement uses TRBV7-9 and TRBJ2-7; 8 positions agree with TRBD2. Germline values: CDR1 SEHNR, CDR2 FQNEAQ (reference sequence). J gave up 0 bases and V 6 bases, and 7 bases lay outside the gene matches. There are 15 residues in the CDR3. The CDR3 reads CASSPNAGGSYEQYF. CDR3 nucleotides: TGTGCCAGCAGTCCAAATGCGGGAGGCTCCTACGAGCAGTACTTC. The variable domain in full, completed from reference TRBV7-9 and TRBJ2-7, reads DTGVSQNPRHKITKRGQNVTFRCDPISEHNRLYWYRQTLGQGPEFLTYFQNEAQLEKSRLLSDRFSAERPKGSFSTLEIQRTEQGDSAMYLCASSPNAGGSYEQYFGPGTRLTVT.

Ten or more counts support this clonotype. The chain recombines TRBV30 with TRBJ1-1; no definite D call. The V end lost 7 bases, the J end lost 1 base, and 22 bases lay between the germline ends. The CDR3 has 16 amino acids. Germline CDR1 reads GTSNPN; CDR2 reads SVGIG (reference sequence). DNA of the CDR3: TGTGCCTTCTACGAATCCATAAAAAACACGAACACTGAAGCTTTCTTT. Its protein product is CAFYESIKNTNTEAFF.

This clonotype was seen a few times. J is TRBJ1-4 and V is TRBV4-1; D is ambiguous. The V end lost 1 base, the J end lost 5 bases, and 14 bases lay between the germline ends. CDR1 and CDR2 from the germline V gene are MGHRA and YSYEKL. The CDR3 covers 16 residues. The CDR3 protein is CASSQGPPPLNEKLFF. The CDR3 nucleotides are TGCGCCAGCAGCCAAGGTCCTCCCCCGTTGAATGAAAAACTGTTTTTT.

This clonotype was seen many times. The chain joins TRBV7-9 to TRBJ2-1, with 10 bases that match TRBD2. Germline loops: CDR1 SEHNR, CDR2 FQNEAQ (reference sequence). Trimming took 2 bases from V and 3 from J; bases not matched to a gene: 4. This CDR3 contains 16 residues. This chain's CDR3 is CASSLLLAGRYNEQFF. The CDR3 nucleotides are TGTGCCAGCAGCTTACTACTAGCGGGACGCTACAATGAGCAGTTCTTC.

Only a few counts were recorded for this clonotype. The genes are TRBV13 and TRBJ1-1, with TRBD1 as a possible D gene (6 bases). V lost 1 base and J 8 bases, leaving 20 bases between the germline ends. Germline CDR1 and CDR2: PRHDT and FYEKMQ (reference sequence). The CDR3 loop spans 16 amino acids. CDR3: CASSLARGLGGSEAFF. In DNA form, the CDR3 reads TGTGCCAGCAGCTTAGCCCGGGGGCTCGGGGGGTCGGAAGCTTTCTTT.

This clonotype was recorded a few times. The V gene is TRBV7-9, the J gene TRBJ2-1; weak D call: TRBD1 (6 bases). V lost 6 bases to trimming and J lost 7 bases, with 13 bases between them. Germline CDR1 is SEHNR and CDR2 is FQNEAQ (reference sequence). This CDR3 has 13 residues. The CDR3 region is CASRLPTGNEQFF. In DNA, the CDR3 is TGTGCCAGCAGATTGCCTACAGGGAATGAGCAGTTCTTC.